What follows are 11 T cell receptor beta chains derived from one specimen sequenced in a study of shared clonotypes between healthy human individuals. The table came from immunoSEQ multiplex PCR; TCRdb's copy has only in-frame clones and leaves some out. The sample consists of some 690,000 clones, 90% of them appearing once. Material: memory CD8+ T cells from PBMCs. The subset here: CD45RO+ cells pooled with CCR7-negative TemRA cells. Source of these receptors: a man aged 18 to 29 in good health. Some clones in this sample may be carry-over from other donors' samples.

V gene TRBV2 combines with J gene TRBJ2-3; D perhaps matches TRBD1 (7 bases). Between the trimmed V and J ends, which lost 0 bases and 0 bases, there was a span of 28 bases. This CDR3 spans 22 amino acids. Germline V lookup: CDR1 SNHLY, CDR2 FYNNEI. CDR3 protein: CASSEARGTKTGSYYSTDTQYF. For the CDR3, the DNA is TGTGCCAGCAGTGAAGCGCGGGGAACTAAGACAGGGTCCTACTATAGCACAGATACGCAGTATTTT.

This chain joins TRBV25-1 and TRBJ1-1; 10 positions match TRBD1. V shed 5 bases and J 10 bases; nucleotides not matched to a gene: 10. CDR1 is MGHDK, CDR2 SYGVNS, per germline. The CDR3 has 14 residues. The CDR3 is CASSPDRGRVGAFF. CDR3 sequence (DNA): TGTGCCAGCAGTCCAGACAGGGGGCGGGTAGGAGCTTTCTTT.

The chain employs TRBV7-9 and TRBJ2-7; 12 positions agree with TRBD2. This CDR3 is built from 17 residues. The V gene end was trimmed by 5 bases and the J gene end by 0 bases; junction bases not matched to a gene: 8. Germline V gene sequence: CDR1 SEHNR, CDR2 FQNEAQ (reference sequence). CDR3 region: CASSPQGLAGYSYEQYF. The CDR3 nucleotides are TGTGCCAGCAGCCCACAGGGACTAGCGGGCTACTCCTACGAGCAGTACTTC.

The V call is TRBV9, the J call TRBJ1-4; D not certain. Germline CDR1 SGDLS, CDR2 YYNGEE. Trimming cost V 4 bases and J 6 bases, with 10 bases left between them. This CDR3 contains 13 residues. CDR3: CASSPDPYEKLFF. Written as DNA, the CDR3 is TGTGCCAGCAGCCCGGACCCCTATGAAAAACTGTTTTTT.

The chain joins TRBV5-1 to TRBJ2-1; D is ambiguous. Trimming left V 5 bases short and J 6 bases short, with 3 bases between. Germline V gene lookup returns CDR1 SGHRS and CDR2 YFSETQ. The CDR3 contains 10 residues. CDR3: CASRSNEQFF. As DNA, the CDR3 is TGCGCCAGCAGAAGCAATGAGCAGTTCTTC.

This chain joins TRBV6-5 and TRBJ2-1; no definite D call. Germline V gene data show CDR1 as MNHEY and CDR2 as SVGAGI. The CDR3 is made up of 13 amino acids. Trimming took off 0 bases at V and 13 bases at J, with 13 bases between the two ends. CDR3: CASSYSGSAPQFF. The CDR3 DNA reads as TGTGCCAGCAGTTACTCAGGTTCCGCACCCCAGTTCTTC.

The chain links TRBV5-6 to TRBJ2-2; a weak D match, TRBD2 (5 bases). V was trimmed by 2 bases and J by 5 bases, leaving 13 bases between them. This CDR3 region has 15 residues. CDR1 SGHDT and CDR2 YYEEEE come from the germline V gene. This CDR3 reads CASSFGIGNTGELFF. The CDR3 DNA follows: TGTGCCAGCAGCTTCGGGATAGGGAATACCGGGGAGCTGTTTTTT. Using reference TRBV5-6 and TRBJ2-2 for the parts outside the CDR3, the full variable domain is DAGVTQSPTHLIKTRGQQVTLRCSPKSGHDTVSWYQQALGQGPQFIFQYYEEEERQRGNFPDRFSGHQFPNYSSELNVNALLLGDSALYLCASSFGIGNTGELFFGEGSRLTVL.

V gene TRBV5-1 combines with J gene TRBJ2-2; D is perhaps TRBD2 (5 bases). Trimming pared 4 bases from V and 7 bases from J, leaving 5 bases between. The CDR3 has 11 amino acids. The germline CDR1 and CDR2 sequences are SGHRS and YFSETQ. Here the CDR3 reads CASSAGGELFF. DNA for the CDR3: TGCGCCAGCAGCGCGGGCGGGGAGCTGTTTTTT.

This clone was observed once. This rearrangement joins TRBV4-3 to TRBJ2-3; no clear D gene. Between the trimmed V and J ends, which lost 3 bases and 0 bases, there was a span of 13 bases. Germline loops: CDR1 LGHNA, CDR2 YSLEER. CDR3 size: 16 residues. CDR3: CASSQRRPPSTDTQYF. The CDR3 DNA sequence: TGCGCCAGCAGCCAGCGAAGACCCCCTAGCACAGATACGCAGTATTTT.

This clone has a handful of counts. This chain connects TRBV9 to TRBJ1-1; possibly TRBD1 for D (6 bases). The CDR3 has 13 residues. Trimming cost V 3 bases and J 9 bases, with 15 bases left between them. Germline V lookup: CDR1 SGDLS, CDR2 YYNGEE. The CDR3 region has the DNA TGTGCCAGCAGCGGCCGGGACAACTATCAAGCTTTCTTT. Translated: CASSGRDNYQAFF.

The rearrangement joins TRBV13 to TRBJ2-1; possible D gene TRBD1, 6 bases. Trimming took 1 base from V and 4 from J, leaving 11 bases between them. CDR3 size: 15 residues. Germline V gene sequence: CDR1 PRHDT, CDR2 FYEKMQ (reference sequence). Written as DNA, the CDR3 is TGTGCCAGCAGCTTAGCGTCAGGGGAGTACAATGAGCAGTTCTTC. This gives the protein CASSLASGEYNEQFF.